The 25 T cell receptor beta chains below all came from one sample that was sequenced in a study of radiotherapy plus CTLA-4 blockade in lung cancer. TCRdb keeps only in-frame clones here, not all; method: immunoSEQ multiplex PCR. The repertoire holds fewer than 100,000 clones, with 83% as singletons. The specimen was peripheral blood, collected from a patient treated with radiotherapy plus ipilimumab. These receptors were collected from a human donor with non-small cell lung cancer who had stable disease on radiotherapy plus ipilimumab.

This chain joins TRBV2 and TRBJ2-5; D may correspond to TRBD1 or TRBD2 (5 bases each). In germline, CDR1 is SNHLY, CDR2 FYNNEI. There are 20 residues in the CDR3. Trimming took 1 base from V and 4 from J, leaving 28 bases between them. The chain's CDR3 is CASSEGRLVPGTVMGETQYF. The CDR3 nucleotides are TGTGCCAGCAGTGAAGGAAGGCTCGTACCCGGGACGGTTATGGGAGAGACCCAGTACTTC.

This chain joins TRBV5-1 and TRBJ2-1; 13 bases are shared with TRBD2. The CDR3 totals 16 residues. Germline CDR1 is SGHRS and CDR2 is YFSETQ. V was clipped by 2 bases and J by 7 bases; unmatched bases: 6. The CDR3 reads CASSLLAGGRSNEQFF. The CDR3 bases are TGCGCCAGCAGCTTACTAGCGGGGGGGCGGTCGAATGAGCAGTTCTTC.

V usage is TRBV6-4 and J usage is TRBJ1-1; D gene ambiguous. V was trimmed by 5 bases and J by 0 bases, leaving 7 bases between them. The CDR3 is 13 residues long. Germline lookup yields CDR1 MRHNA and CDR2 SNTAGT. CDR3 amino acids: CASSSGLNTEAFF. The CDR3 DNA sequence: TGTGCCAGCAGTTCTGGATTGAACACTGAAGCTTTCTTT.

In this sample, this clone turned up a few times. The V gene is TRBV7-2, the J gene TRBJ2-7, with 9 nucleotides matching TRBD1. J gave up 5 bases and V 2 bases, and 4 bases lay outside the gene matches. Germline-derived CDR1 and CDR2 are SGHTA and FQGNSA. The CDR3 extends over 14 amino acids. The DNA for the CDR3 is TGTGCCAGCAGCTTACGGGACAGGGTCCACGAGCAGTACTTC. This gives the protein CASSLRDRVHEQYF.

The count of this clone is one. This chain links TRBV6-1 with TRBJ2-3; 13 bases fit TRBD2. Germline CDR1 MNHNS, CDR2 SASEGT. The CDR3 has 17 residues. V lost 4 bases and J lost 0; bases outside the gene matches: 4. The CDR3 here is CASSAGTSGASTDTQYF. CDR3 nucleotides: TGTGCCAGCAGTGCCGGGACTAGCGGGGCTAGCACAGATACGCAGTATTTT.

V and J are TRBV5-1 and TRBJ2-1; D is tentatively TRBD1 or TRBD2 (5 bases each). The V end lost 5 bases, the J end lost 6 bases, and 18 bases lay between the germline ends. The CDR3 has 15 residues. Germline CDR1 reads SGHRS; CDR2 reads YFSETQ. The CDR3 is CASSRSGPESNEQFF. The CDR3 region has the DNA TGCGCCAGCAGTAGATCGGGACCGGAAAGCAATGAGCAGTTCTTC.

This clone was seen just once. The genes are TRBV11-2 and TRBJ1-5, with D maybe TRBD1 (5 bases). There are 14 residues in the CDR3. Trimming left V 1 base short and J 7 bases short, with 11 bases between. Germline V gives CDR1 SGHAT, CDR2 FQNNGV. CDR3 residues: CASSLAGERQPQHF. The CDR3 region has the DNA TGTGCCAGCAGCTTAGCGGGGGAGCGGCAGCCCCAGCATTTT.

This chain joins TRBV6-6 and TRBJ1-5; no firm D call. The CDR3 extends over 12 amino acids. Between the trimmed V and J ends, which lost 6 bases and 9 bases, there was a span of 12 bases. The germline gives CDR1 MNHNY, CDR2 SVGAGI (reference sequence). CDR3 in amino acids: CASSQSLWPQHF. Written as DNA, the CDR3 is TGTGCCAGCAGCCAGTCCCTTTGGCCCCAGCATTTT.

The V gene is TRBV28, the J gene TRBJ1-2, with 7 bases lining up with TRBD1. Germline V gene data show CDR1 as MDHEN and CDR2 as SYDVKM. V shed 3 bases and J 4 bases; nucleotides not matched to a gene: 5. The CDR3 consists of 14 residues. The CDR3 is CASSLSGQIYGYTF. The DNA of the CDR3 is TGTGCCAGCAGTTTGTCGGGACAGATCTATGGCTACACCTTC.

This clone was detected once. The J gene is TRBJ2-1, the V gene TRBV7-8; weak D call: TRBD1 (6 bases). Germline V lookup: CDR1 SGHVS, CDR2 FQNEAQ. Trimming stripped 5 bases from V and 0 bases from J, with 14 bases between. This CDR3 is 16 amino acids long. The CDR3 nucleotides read TGTGCCAGCAGCCTCCTTGGACAGAGCTCCTACAATGAGCAGTTCTTC. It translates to CASSLLGQSSYNEQFF.

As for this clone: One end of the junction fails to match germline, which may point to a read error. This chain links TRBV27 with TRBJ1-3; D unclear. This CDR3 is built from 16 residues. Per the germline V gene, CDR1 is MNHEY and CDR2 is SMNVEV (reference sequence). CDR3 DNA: TGTGCCAGCAGTTTCGGGGATCCCAGCTCTGGAAACATCATATATTTT. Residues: CASSFGDPSSGNIIYF.

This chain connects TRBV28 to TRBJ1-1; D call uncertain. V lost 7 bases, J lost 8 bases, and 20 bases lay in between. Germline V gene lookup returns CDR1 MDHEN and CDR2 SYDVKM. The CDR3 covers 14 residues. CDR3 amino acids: CASTLAQTAAEAFF. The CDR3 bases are TGTGCCAGCACCCTCGCCCAGACTGCCGCAGAAGCTTTCTTT.

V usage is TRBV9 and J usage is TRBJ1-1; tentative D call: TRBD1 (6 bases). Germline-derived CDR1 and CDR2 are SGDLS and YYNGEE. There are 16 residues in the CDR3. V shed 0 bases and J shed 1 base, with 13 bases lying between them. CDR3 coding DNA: TGTGCCAGCAGCGTAGCTGGGGGGCCTACGAACACTGAAGCTTTCTTT. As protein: CASSVAGGPTNTEAFF.

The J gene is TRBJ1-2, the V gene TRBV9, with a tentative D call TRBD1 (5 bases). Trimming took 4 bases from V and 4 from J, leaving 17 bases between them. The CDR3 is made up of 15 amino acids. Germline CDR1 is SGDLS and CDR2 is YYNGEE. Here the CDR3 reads CASSPQPGTVYGYTF. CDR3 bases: TGTGCCAGCAGCCCACAACCCGGGACGGTCTATGGCTACACCTTC.

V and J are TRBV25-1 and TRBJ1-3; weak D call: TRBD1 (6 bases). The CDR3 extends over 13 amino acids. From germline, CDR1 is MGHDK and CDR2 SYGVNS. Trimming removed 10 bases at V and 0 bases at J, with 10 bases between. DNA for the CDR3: TGTGCCACCCGGGGGGCCTCTGGAAACACCATATATTTT. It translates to CATRGASGNTIYF. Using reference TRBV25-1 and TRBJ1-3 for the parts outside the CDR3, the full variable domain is EADIYQTPRYLVIGTGKKITLECSQTMGHDKMYWYQQDPGMELHLIHYSYGVNSTEKGDLSSESTVSRIRTEHFPLTLESARPSHTSQYLCATRGASGNTIYFGEGSWLTVV.

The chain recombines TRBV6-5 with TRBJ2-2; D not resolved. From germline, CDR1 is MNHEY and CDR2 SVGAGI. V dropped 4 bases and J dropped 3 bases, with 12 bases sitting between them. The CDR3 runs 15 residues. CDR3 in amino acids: CASSFLVGYTGELFF. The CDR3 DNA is TGTGCCAGCAGTTTTTTGGTGGGATACACCGGGGAGCTGTTTTTT.

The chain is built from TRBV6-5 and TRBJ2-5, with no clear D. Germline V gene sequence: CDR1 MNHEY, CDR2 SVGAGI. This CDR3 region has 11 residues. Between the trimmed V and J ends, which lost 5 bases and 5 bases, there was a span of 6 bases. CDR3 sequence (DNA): TGTGCCAGCAGTGGATCGGAGACCCAGTACTTC. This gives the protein CASSGSETQYF.

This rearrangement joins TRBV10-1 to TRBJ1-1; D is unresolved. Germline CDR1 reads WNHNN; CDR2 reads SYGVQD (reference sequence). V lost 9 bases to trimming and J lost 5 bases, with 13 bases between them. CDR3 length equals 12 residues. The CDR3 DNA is TGCGCCAGGGCGGCCAGGAGAACTGAAGCTTTCTTT. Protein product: CARAARRTEAFF.

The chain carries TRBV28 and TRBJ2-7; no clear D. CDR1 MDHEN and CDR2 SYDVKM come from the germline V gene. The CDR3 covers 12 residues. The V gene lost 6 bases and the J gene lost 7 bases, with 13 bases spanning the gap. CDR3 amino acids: CASSTTKWEQYF. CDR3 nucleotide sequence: TGTGCCAGCAGCACGACAAAATGGGAGCAGTACTTC.

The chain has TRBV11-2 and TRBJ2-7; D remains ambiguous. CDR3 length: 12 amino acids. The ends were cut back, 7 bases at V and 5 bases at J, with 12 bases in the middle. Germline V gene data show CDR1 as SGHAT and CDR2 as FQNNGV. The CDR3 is CASTSSRNEQYF. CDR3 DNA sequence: TGTGCCAGCACCTCAAGCAGGAACGAGCAGTACTTC. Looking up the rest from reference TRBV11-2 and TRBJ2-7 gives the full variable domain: EAGVAQSPRYKIIEKRQSVAFWCNPISGHATLYWYQQILGQGPKLLIQFQNNGVVDDSQLPKDRFSAERLKGVDSTLKIQPAKLEDSAVYLCASTSSRNEQYFGPGTRLTVT.

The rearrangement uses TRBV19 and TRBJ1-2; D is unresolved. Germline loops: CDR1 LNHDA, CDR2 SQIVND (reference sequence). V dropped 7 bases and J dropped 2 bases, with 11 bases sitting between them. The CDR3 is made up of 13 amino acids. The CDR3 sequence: CASTMYPNYGYTF. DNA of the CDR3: TGTGCCAGTACAATGTATCCCAACTATGGCTACACCTTC. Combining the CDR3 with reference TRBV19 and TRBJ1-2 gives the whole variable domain DGGITQSPKYLFRKEGQNVTLSCEQNLNHDAMYWYRQDPGQGLRLIYYSQIVNDFQKGDIAEGYSVSREKKESFPLTVTSAQKNPTAFYLCASTMYPNYGYTFGSGTRLTVV.

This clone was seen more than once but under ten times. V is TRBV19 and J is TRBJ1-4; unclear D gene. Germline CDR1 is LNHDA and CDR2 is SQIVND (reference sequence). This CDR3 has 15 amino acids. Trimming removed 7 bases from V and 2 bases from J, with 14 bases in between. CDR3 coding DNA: TGTGCCAGTAACCCCCAAGCCTCGACTAATGAAAAACTGTTTTTT. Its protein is CASNPQASTNEKLFF.

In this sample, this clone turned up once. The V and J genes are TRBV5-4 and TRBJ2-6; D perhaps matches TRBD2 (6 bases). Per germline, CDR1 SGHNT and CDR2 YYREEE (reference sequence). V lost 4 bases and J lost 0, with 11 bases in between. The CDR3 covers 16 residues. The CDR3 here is CASSPGLPSGANVLTF. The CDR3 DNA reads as TGTGCCAGCAGCCCGGGACTTCCCTCTGGGGCCAACGTCCTGACTTTC.

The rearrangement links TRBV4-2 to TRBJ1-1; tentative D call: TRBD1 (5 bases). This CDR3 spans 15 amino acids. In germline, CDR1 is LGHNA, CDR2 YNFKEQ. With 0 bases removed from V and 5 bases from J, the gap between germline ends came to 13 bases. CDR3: CASSQEGEAWTEAFF. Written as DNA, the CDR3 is TGTGCCAGCAGCCAAGAAGGGGAGGCTTGGACTGAAGCTTTCTTT.

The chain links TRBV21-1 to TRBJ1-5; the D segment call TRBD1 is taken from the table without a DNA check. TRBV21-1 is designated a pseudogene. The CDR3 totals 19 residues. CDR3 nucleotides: TGTGCCAGCAGCAAGACCCCCCAGGAACAGGGGGAAGGGAATCAGCCCCAGCATTTT. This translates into CASSKTPQEQGEGNQPQHF.